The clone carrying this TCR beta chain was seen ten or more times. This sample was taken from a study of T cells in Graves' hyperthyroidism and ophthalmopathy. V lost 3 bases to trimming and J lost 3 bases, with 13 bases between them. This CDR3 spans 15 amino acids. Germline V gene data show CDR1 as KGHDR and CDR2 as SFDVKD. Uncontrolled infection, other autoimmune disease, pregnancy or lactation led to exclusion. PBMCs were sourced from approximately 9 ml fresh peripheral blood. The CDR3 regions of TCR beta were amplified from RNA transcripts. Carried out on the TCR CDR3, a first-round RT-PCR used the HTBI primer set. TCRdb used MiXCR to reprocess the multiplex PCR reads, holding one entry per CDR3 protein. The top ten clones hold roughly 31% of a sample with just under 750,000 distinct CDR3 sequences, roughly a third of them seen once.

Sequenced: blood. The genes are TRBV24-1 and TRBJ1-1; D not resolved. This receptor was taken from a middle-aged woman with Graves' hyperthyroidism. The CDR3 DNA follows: TGTGCCACCAGTGATCCGGGTCAGAAGGACACTGAAGCTTTCTTT. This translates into CATSDPGQKDTEAFF.